This T cell receptor beta chain originates from a study of T cell changes during pregnancy in multiple sclerosis. Only in-frame clones appear in the TCRdb table, and some are missing; sequencing was by immunoSEQ multiplex PCR. The sample has more than 60,000 clones, about 91% seen once. In germline, CDR1 is MNHEY, CDR2 SVGAGI. CDR3 size: 16 residues. Deletions cut 4 bases from V and 1 base from J, with 14 bases between. This chain links TRBV6-5 with TRBJ1-5, with D uncertain. The receptor's source is a female donor with multiple sclerosis, enrolled in a pregnancy study. Specimen: peripheral blood, collected before pregnancy. The CDR3 nucleotides read TGTGCCAGCAGTTCTAGCTGGGCGGGCAGCAATCAGCCCCAGCATTTT. Amino acids: CASSSSWAGSNQPQHF.